This is a list of T cell receptor beta chains from one sample in a study of T-cell reconstitution after alpha-beta-depleted transplantation in children. One entry per CDR3 protein, called by TCRdb with MiXCR from the PCR reads. The sample consists of about 610,000 distinct CDR3 sequences, 8% to 11% of them appearing once. Sample: PBMCs from the stem cell graft donor, taken from the stem cell graft. Receptors originate from a human donor who donated a stem cell graft to a child with acute myeloid leukemia. Each CDR3 is given with its conserved first and last residue. Fields, in order: D gene, J gene, clone size, V gene, CDR3 DNA, CDR3 protein. The D gene is left open where the match is weak. Part of the rows lack a size; the others show once, few, many or a class for expanded clones.

D: -
J: TRBJ1-2
size: few
V: TRBV3-1
DNA: TGTGCCAGCAGGTCTACCGGGACAAAGTATGGCTACACCTTC
CDR3: CASRSTGTKYGYTF

D: -
J: TRBJ1-2
size: -
V: TRBV29-1
DNA: TGCAGCGTTGAAAAGGGGATTAACTATGGCTACACCTTC
CDR3: CSVEKGINYGYTF

D: TRBD2
J: TRBJ2-5
size: -
V: TRBV6-1
DNA: TGTGCCAGCAGTCTCGGACTAGCGGGAGGGCCGGGAGAGACCCAGTACTTC
CDR3: CASSLGLAGGPGETQYF

D: -
J: TRBJ1-1
size: -
V: TRBV7-8
DNA: TGTGCCAGCAGTGCCTGGGTCGAGAACACTGAAGCTTTCTTT
CDR3: CASSAWVENTEAFF

D: -
J: TRBJ2-2
size: -
V: TRBV2
DNA: TGTGCCAGCAGTGAAAATTCGCCTGACACCGGGGAGCTGTTTTTT
CDR3: CASSENSPDTGELFF

D: -
J: TRBJ2-7
size: -
V: TRBV7-2
DNA: -
CDR3: CASSFGGGSGLNF

D: -
J: TRBJ2-7
size: few
V: TRBV21-1
DNA: TGTGCCAGCAGCAAAGCGGTGTCAGGGGACTGGAACGAGCAGTACTTC
CDR3: CASSKAVSGDWNEQYF

D: TRBD2
J: TRBJ2-1
size: many
V: TRBV14
DNA: TGTGCCAGCTCCGCCAGCGGGAGAAAACACAATGAGCAGTTCTTC
CDR3: CASSASGRKHNEQFF

D: -
J: TRBJ1-1
size: many
V: TRBV7-9
DNA: TGTGCCAGCAGCGTACAAGCGGGGTATGGTGAAGCTTTCTTT
CDR3: CASSVQAGYGEAFF

D: -
J: TRBJ2-2
size: few
V: TRBV27
DNA: TGTGCCAGCAGTTTCTCTAGGACCTCAACACCGCCCGGGGAGCTGTTTTTT
CDR3: CASSFSRTSTPPGELFF

D: -
J: TRBJ2-1
size: -
V: TRBV12-3/TRBV12-4
DNA: TGTGCCAGCAGTCAGTTCAGGGACCGCTCCTACAATGAGCAGTTCTTC
CDR3: CASSQFRDRSYNEQFF

D: TRBD1
J: TRBJ1-5
size: few
V: TRBV20-1
DNA: TGCAGTGCTAGGGCCGCAACAAACAGGGGAAATCAGCCCCAGCATTTT
CDR3: CSARAATNRGNQPQHF

D: -
J: TRBJ2-7
size: few
V: TRBV7-2
DNA: TGTGCCAGCGCCCTTCCTGGAACAGCCTACGAGCAGTACTTC
CDR3: CASALPGTAYEQYF

D: -
J: TRBJ2-3
size: -
V: TRBV28
DNA: TGTGCCAGCAGTTTGATTGGGCCCCACACGCAGTATTTT
CDR3: CASSLIGPHTQYF

D: TRBD2
J: TRBJ2-1
size: once
V: TRBV6-4
DNA: TGTGCCAGCTGTTTACGGACTAGCGGGAGGGCTACCTACAATGAGCAGTTCTTC
CDR3: CASCLRTSGRATYNEQFF

D: -
J: TRBJ2-1
size: few
V: TRBV5-1
DNA: TGCGCCAGCAGCTTGGGGGGGGCTCAACATAATGAGCAGTTCTTC
CDR3: CASSLGGAQHNEQFF